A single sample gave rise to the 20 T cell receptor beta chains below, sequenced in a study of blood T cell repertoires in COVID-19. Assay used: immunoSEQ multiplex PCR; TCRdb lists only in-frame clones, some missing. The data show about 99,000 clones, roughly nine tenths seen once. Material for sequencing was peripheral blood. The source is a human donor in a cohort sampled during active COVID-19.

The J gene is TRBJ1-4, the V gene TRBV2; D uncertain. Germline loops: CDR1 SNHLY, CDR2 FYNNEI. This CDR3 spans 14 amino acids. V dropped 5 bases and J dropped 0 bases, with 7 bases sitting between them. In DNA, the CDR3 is TGTGCCAGCAGTCGCGGGTCAACTAATGAAAAACTGTTTTTT. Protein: CASSRGSTNEKLFF. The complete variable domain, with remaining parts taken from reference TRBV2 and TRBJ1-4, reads EPEVTQTPSHQVTQMGQEVILRCVPISNHLYFYWYRQILGQKVEFLVSFYNNEISEKSEIFDDQFSVERPDGSNFTLKIRSTKLEDSAMYFCASSRGSTNEKLFFGSGTQLSVL.

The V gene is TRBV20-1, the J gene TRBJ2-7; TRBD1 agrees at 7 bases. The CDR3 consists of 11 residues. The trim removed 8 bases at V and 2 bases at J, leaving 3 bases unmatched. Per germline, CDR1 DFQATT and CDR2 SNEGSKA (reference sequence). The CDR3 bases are TGCAGTTACAGGGGTGCCTACGAGCAGTACTTC. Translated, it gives CSYRGAYEQYF.

For the CDR3, the DNA is TGTGCCACCAGCAGACAGGGGATGAACACTGAAGCTTTCTTT. This encodes CATSRQGMNTEAFF. The rearrangement links TRBV15 to TRBJ1-1, with D perhaps TRBD1 (6 bases). Trimming took 2 bases from V and 0 from J, leaving 7 bases between them. The length of the CDR3 is 14 residues. Germline CDR1 is LNHNV and CDR2 is YYDKDF (reference sequence).

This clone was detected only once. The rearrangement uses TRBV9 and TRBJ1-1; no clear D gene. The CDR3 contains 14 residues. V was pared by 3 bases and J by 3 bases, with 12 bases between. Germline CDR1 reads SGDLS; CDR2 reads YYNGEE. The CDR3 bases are TGTGCCAGCAGCGCTCTCCTCCGGGACACTGAAGCTTTCTTT. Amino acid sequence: CASSALLRDTEAFF.

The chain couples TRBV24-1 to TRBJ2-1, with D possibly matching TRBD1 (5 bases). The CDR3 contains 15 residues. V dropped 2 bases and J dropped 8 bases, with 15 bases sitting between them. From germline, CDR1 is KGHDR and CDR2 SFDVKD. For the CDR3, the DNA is TGTGCCACCAGTGATTCCCAAGGGGTCATGGATGAGCAGTTCTTC. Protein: CATSDSQGVMDEQFF.

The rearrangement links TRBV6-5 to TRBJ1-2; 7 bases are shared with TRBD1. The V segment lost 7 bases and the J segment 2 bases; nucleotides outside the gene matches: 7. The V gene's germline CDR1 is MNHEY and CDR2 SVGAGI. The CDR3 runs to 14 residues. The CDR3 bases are TGTGCCAGCATAATCACGGGACAGAACTATGGCTACACCTTC. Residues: CASIITGQNYGYTF.

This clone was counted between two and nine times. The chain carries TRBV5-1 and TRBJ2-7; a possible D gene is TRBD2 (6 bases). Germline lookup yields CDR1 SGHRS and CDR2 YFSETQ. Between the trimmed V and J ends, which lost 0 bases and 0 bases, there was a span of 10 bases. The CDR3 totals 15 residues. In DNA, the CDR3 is TGCGCCAGCAGCTTGGGTAGCGGAAGCTCCTACGAGCAGTACTTC. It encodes CASSLGSGSSYEQYF.

CDR3 in amino acids: CSASPSSGVSTDTQYF. The DNA of the CDR3 is TGCAGTGCTAGTCCCTCTAGCGGGGTTAGCACAGATACGCAGTATTTT. The chain joins TRBV20-1 to TRBJ2-3, with TRBD2 matching over 9 bases. CDR3 length equals 16 residues. Unmatched junction bases numbered 7, after V lost 3 bases and J lost 0 bases. Germline V gene sequence: CDR1 DFQATT, CDR2 SNEGSKA (reference sequence).

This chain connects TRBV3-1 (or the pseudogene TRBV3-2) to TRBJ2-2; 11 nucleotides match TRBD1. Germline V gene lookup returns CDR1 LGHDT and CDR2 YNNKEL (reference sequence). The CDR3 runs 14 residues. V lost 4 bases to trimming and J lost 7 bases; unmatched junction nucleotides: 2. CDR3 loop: CASSPGTGGGELFF. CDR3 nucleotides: TGTGCCAGCAGCCCCGGGACAGGGGGCGGGGAGCTGTTTTTT.

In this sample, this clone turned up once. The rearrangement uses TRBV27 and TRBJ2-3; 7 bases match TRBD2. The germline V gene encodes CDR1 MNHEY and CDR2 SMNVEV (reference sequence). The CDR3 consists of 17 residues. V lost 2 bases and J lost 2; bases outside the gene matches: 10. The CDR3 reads CASSLSPSGLVTDTQYF. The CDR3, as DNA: TGTGCCAGCAGTTTAAGTCCTAGCGGTCTGGTCACAGATACGCAGTATTTT.

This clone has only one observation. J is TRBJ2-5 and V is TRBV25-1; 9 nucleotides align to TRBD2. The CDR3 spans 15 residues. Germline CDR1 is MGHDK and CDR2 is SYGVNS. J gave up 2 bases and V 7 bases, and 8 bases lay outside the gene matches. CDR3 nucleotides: TGTGCCAGCAAAGAGAGTAGCGGGAGTCAAGAGACCCAGTACTTC. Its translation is CASKESSGSQETQYF.

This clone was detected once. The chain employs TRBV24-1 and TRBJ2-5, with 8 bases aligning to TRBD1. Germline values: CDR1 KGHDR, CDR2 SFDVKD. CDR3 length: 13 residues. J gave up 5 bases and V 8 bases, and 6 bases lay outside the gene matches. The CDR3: CATKQTGEETQYF. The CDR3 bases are TGTGCCACCAAACAGACAGGGGAGGAGACCCAGTACTTC.

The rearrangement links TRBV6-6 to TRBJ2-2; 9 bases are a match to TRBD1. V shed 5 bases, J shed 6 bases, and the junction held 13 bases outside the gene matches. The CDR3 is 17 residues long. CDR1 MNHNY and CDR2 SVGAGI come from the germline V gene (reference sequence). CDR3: CASSPPAGTGSAGELFF. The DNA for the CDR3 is TGTGCCAGCAGTCCACCGGCCGGGACAGGGTCCGCCGGGGAGCTGTTTTTT.

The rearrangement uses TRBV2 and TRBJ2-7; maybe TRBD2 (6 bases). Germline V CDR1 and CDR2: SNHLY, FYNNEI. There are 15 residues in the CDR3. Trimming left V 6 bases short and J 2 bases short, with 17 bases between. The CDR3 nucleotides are TGTGCCAGCAGCTCACGACTAGTGTACACCTACGAGCAGTACTTC. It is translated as CASSSRLVYTYEQYF. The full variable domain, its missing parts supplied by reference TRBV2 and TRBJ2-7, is EPEVTQTPSHQVTQMGQEVILRCVPISNHLYFYWYRQILGQKVEFLVSFYNNEISEKSEIFDDQFSVERPDGSNFTLKIRSTKLEDSAMYFCASSSRLVYTYEQYFGPGTRLTVT.

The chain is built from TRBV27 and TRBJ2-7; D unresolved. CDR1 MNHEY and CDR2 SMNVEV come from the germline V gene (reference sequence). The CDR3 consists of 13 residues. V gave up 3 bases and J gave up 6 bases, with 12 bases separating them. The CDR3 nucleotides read TGTGCCAGCAGTTTGGGCCGCTTCCTCGAGCAGTACTTC. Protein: CASSLGRFLEQYF.

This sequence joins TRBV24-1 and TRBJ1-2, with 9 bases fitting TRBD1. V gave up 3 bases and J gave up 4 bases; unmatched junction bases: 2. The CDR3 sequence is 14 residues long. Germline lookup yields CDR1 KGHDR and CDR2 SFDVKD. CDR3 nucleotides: TGTGCCACCAGTGATCGGGACAGGGTCTATGGCTACACCTTC. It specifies CATSDRDRVYGYTF.

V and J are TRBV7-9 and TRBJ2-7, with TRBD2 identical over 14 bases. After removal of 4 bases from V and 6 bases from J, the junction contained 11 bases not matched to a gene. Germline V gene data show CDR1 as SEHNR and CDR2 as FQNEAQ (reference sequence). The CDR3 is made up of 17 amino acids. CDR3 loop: CASSYFPGTSGGGEQYF. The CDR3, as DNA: TGTGCCAGCAGCTATTTCCCGGGGACTAGCGGGGGAGGCGAGCAGTACTTC. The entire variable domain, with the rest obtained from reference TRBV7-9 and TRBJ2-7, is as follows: DTGVSQNPRHKITKRGQNVTFRCDPISEHNRLYWYRQTLGQGPEFLTYFQNEAQLEKSRLLSDRFSAERPKGSFSTLEIQRTEQGDSAMYLCASSYFPGTSGGGEQYFGPGTRLTVT.

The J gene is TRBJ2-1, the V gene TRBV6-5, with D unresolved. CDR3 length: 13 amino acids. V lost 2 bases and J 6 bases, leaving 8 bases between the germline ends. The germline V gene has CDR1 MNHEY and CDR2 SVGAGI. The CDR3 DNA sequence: TGTGCCAGCAGTTACCTACGGTCCAATGAGCAGTTCTTC. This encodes CASSYLRSNEQFF.

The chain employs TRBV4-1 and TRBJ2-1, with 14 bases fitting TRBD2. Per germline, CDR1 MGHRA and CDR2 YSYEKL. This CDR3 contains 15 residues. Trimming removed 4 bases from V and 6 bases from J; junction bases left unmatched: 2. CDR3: CASSPGLAGGNEQFF. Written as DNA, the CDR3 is TGCGCCAGCAGCCCAGGACTAGCGGGAGGCAATGAGCAGTTCTTC.

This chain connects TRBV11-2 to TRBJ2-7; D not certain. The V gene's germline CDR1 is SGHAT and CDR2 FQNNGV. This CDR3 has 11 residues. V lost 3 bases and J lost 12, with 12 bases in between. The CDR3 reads CASSLRLVPYF. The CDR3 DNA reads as TGTGCCAGCAGCTTGCGGCTAGTCCCGTACTTC.